One and the same sample provided the 27 T cell receptor beta chains below, sequenced in a study of CD8+ T cells in alopecia areata. Treatment indicated: oral pan-JAK inhibitor, 5-10 mg twice daily. RNA was extracted and reverse transcribed into cDNA as the sequencing template. TCRdb's table, derived via immunoSEQ multiplex PCR, lists solely in-frame clones and lacks some. Here the sample spans around 100,000 clones, 80% to 90% being singletons. This specimen consisted of CD8+ T cells sorted from blood, obtained between weeks 30 and 35, from a patient treated with tofacitinib. These TCRs come from a human donor with alopecia areata.

V is TRBV7-9 and J is TRBJ2-5, with D possibly TRBD2 on 5 matching bases. Germline CDR1 SEHNR, CDR2 FQNEAQ (reference sequence). The CDR3 is 14 amino acids. V was shortened by 0 bases and J by 9 bases, with 14 bases between the two germline ends. CDR3 bases: TGTGCCAGCAGCTTAGCTGGCAGCCCGGAGGCCCAGTACTTC. It yields the protein CASSLAGSPEAQYF. The full variable domain, with the rest looked up from reference TRBV7-9 and TRBJ2-5, is DTGVSQNPRHKITKRGQNVTFRCDPISEHNRLYWYRQTLGQGPEFLTYFQNEAQLEKSRLLSDRFSAERPKGSFSTLEIQRTEQGDSAMYLCASSLAGSPEAQYFGPGTRLLVL.

V gene TRBV12-5 combines with J gene TRBJ1-1; weak D call: TRBD1 (5 bases). The CDR3 runs 13 residues. V lost 6 bases to trimming and J lost 7 bases, with 15 bases between them. Germline V lookup: CDR1 LGHNT, CDR2 FRNRAP. Written as DNA, the CDR3 is TGTGCTAGTGGCTATGACAGTTTCATTGAAGCTTTCTTT. It yields the protein CASGYDSFIEAFF.

V and J are TRBV4-1 and TRBJ2-7; TRBD2 agrees at 12 bases. This CDR3 spans 15 amino acids. The V segment lost 5 bases and the J segment 2 bases; nucleotides outside the gene matches: 4. The V gene's germline CDR1 is MGHRA and CDR2 YSYEKL. This chain's CDR3 is CASSYLAGGPYEQYF. The CDR3 region has the DNA TGCGCCAGCAGCTATCTAGCGGGGGGGCCCTACGAGCAGTACTTC.

The rearrangement uses TRBV6-1 and TRBJ2-7; no firm D call. V lost 2 bases, J lost 3 bases, and 14 bases lay in between. This CDR3 is built from 15 residues. CDR1 and CDR2 from the germline V gene are MNHNS and SASEGT. The CDR3: CASSESGVANYEQYF. The DNA for the CDR3 is TGTGCCAGCAGTGAATCTGGCGTTGCCAACTACGAGCAGTACTTC.

The gene calls are TRBV30 and TRBJ1-1; TRBD1 matches at 7 bases. V dropped 2 bases and J dropped 5; count of bases not matched to a gene: 20. CDR3 length equals 18 residues. Germline loops: CDR1 GTSNPN, CDR2 SVGIG (reference sequence). In DNA, the CDR3 is TGTGCCTGGAGTTCTGCAACGACCCACAGGGGTGAGGGGACTGAAGCTTTCTTT. Its protein product is CAWSSATTHRGEGTEAFF.

The chain joins TRBV27 to TRBJ2-6, with a tentative D call TRBD1 (5 bases). V was shortened by 3 bases and J by 1 base, with 13 bases between the two germline ends. The CDR3 has 17 residues. From germline, CDR1 is MNHEY and CDR2 SMNVEV (reference sequence). The DNA of the CDR3 is TGTGCCAGCAGTTTGCAGGGTCTGATATCTGGGGCCAACGTCCTGACTTTC. Translated, it gives CASSLQGLISGANVLTF. The full variable domain, with the rest looked up from reference TRBV27 and TRBJ2-6, is EAQVTQNPRYLITVTGKKLTVTCSQNMNHEYMSWYRQDPGLGLRQIYYSMNVEVTDKGDVPEGYKVSRKEKRNFPLILESPSPNQTSLYFCASSLQGLISGANVLTFGAGSRLTVL.

The chain uses TRBV18 and TRBJ2-7; no firm D call. CDR1 and CDR2 (germline): KGHSH, LQKENI. Trimming removed 1 base at V and 2 bases at J, with 6 bases between. This CDR3 spans 13 amino acids. Here the CDR3 reads CASSPREPYEQYF. CDR3 coding DNA: TGTGCCAGCTCACCACGCGAGCCCTACGAGCAGTACTTC.

The J gene is TRBJ2-2, the V gene TRBV13, with D hard to call. The CDR3 extends over 14 amino acids. The V and J ends lost 0 bases and 1 base respectively, with 3 bases between them. CDR1 is PRHDT and CDR2 is FYEKMQ in the germline V gene (reference sequence). The chain's CDR3 is CASSLGLNTGELFF. In nucleotides, the CDR3 is TGTGCCAGCAGCTTAGGGCTGAACACCGGGGAGCTGTTTTTT.

The chain links TRBV6-1 to TRBJ2-1; D is undetermined. The germline V and J ends were trimmed by 0 bases and 4 bases, with 10 bases remaining between them. Germline V lookup: CDR1 MNHNS, CDR2 SASEGT. This CDR3 region has 15 residues. This CDR3 is CASSEARSRYNEQFF. DNA of the CDR3: TGTGCCAGCAGTGAAGCCAGGAGTAGGTACAATGAGCAGTTCTTC.

V and J are TRBV13 and TRBJ2-7; D uncertain. The germline V gene has CDR1 PRHDT and CDR2 FYEKMQ (reference sequence). Trimming removed 1 base at V and 6 bases at J, with 10 bases between. This CDR3 region has 13 residues. As DNA, the CDR3 is TGTGCCAGCAGCTTAGCAGCCGTCTCCGAGCAGTACTTC. As protein: CASSLAAVSEQYF.

The J gene is TRBJ1-4, the V gene TRBV7-6; D is unresolved. V was clipped by 4 bases and J by 5 bases, with 11 bases between them. This CDR3 spans 14 amino acids. The germline CDR1 and CDR2 sequences are SGHVS and FNYEAQ. The CDR3 DNA reads as TGTGCCAGCAGCTCGAGAAGGATGAATGAAAAACTGTTTTTT. This sequence encodes CASSSRRMNEKLFF.

The gene calls are TRBV18 and TRBJ1-1; 8 positions agree with TRBD1. The ends lost 1 base at V and 3 bases at J; junction bases unmatched: 13. CDR1 and CDR2 (germline): KGHSH, LQKENI. The CDR3 contains 18 residues. The CDR3 sequence is CASSPRTGGSIGYTEAFF. As DNA, the CDR3 is TGTGCCAGCTCACCACGAACAGGGGGTAGTATCGGGTACACTGAAGCTTTCTTT.

The table lists this clone with a count of one. J is TRBJ2-1 and V is TRBV7-9; D gene ambiguous. Germline loops: CDR1 SEHNR, CDR2 FQNEAQ (reference sequence). The CDR3 runs to 16 residues. V dropped 5 bases and J dropped 5 bases, with 19 bases sitting between them. CDR3: CASSTTAIPSHNEQFF. Written as DNA, the CDR3 is TGTGCCAGCAGCACCACAGCGATTCCATCCCACAATGAGCAGTTCTTC.

This chain connects TRBV2 to TRBJ2-7, with a tentative D call TRBD2 (5 bases). Trimming shortened V by 5 bases and J by 7 bases, and 21 bases separated the two germline ends. CDR1 SNHLY and CDR2 FYNNEI come from the germline V gene. The CDR3 length is 15 residues. The DNA of the CDR3 is TGTGCCAGCAGTCCTTCTGGGCTAGCCGAGAAGGAGCAGTACTTC. Its translation: CASSPSGLAEKEQYF.

The J gene is TRBJ2-1, the V gene TRBV6-6, with unresolved D. Trimming took 0 bases from V and 12 from J, leaving 9 bases between them. This CDR3 is built from 12 residues. Germline CDR1 reads MNHNY; CDR2 reads SVGAGI (reference sequence). In DNA, the CDR3 is TGTGCCAGCAGTTACTCCCCGGACGCGCAGTTCTTC. Its protein is CASSYSPDAQFF.

V gene TRBV20-1 combines with J gene TRBJ1-1; D is unresolved. Germline CDR1 is DFQATT and CDR2 is SNEGSKA (reference sequence). This CDR3 has 11 amino acids. The ends were cut back, 6 bases at V and 6 bases at J, with 11 bases in the middle. Here the CDR3 reads CSAPKTAEAFF. CDR3 DNA: TGCAGTGCCCCAAAGACCGCTGAAGCTTTCTTT.

The rearrangement links TRBV5-4 to TRBJ2-2; no reliable D call. The V end lost 4 bases, the J end lost 0 bases, and 7 bases lay between the germline ends. The germline V gene has CDR1 SGHNT and CDR2 YYREEE (reference sequence). The CDR3 runs 14 residues. The CDR3 reads CASSRVPNTGELFF. The CDR3 nucleotides read TGTGCCAGCAGCCGGGTACCGAACACCGGGGAGCTGTTTTTT.

The chain links TRBV9 to TRBJ1-3; no reliable D call. Germline V lookup: CDR1 SGDLS, CDR2 YYNGEE. CDR3 length: 16 residues. The V gene lost 0 bases and the J gene lost 0 bases, with 10 bases spanning the gap. CDR3 in amino acids: CASSVALDRSGNTIYF. The DNA for the CDR3 is TGTGCCAGCAGCGTAGCACTGGATCGCTCTGGAAACACCATATATTTT. The complete variable domain, with remaining parts taken from reference TRBV9 and TRBJ1-3, reads DSGVTQTPKHLITATGQRVTLRCSPRSGDLSVYWYQQSLDQGLQFLIQYYNGEERAKGNILERFSAQQFPDLHSELNLSSLELGDSALYFCASSVALDRSGNTIYFGEGSWLTVV.

The chain combines TRBV7-3 with TRBJ2-1; TRBD2 is a possible D gene (5 bases). Germline CDR1 reads SGHTA; CDR2 reads FQGTGA. The CDR3 runs to 17 residues. V lost 5 bases to trimming and J lost 6 bases, with 23 bases between them. The DNA of the CDR3 is TGTGCCAGCAGCCCTAAAGGCGGACTCACTTTCCTCAATGAGCAGTTCTTC. Translation: CASSPKGGLTFLNEQFF. The full variable domain, rest sourced from reference TRBV7-3 and TRBJ2-1, is GAGVSQTPSNKVTEKGKYVELRCDPISGHTALYWYRQSLGQGPEFLIYFQGTGAADDSGLPNDRFFAVRPEGSVSTLKIQRTERGDSAVYLCASSPKGGLTFLNEQFFGPGTRLTVL.

The chain carries TRBV29-1 and TRBJ2-3; D is uncertain. The CDR3 sequence is 15 residues long. Germline V lookup: CDR1 SQVTM, CDR2 ANQGSEA. Trimming pared 0 bases from V and 2 bases from J, leaving 12 bases between. The CDR3 nucleotides are TGCAGCGTTGAAGATCTGTCAGACAACACAGATACGCAGTATTTT. Amino acids: CSVEDLSDNTDTQYF.

V usage is TRBV29-1 and J usage is TRBJ2-2, with D maybe TRBD1 (6 bases). V was clipped by 6 bases and J by 7 bases, with 18 bases between them. The germline V gene has CDR1 SQVTM and CDR2 ANQGSEA. The CDR3 sequence is 14 residues long. The CDR3 coding sequence is TGCAGCGTCGTTAAGGACAGTTCGGGCGGGGAGCTGTTTTTT. Protein product: CSVVKDSSGGELFF.

The chain joins TRBV6-6 to TRBJ2-7; tentatively, D is TRBD1 or TRBD2 (5 bases each). Germline lookup yields CDR1 MNHNY and CDR2 SVGAGI (reference sequence). The CDR3 covers 12 residues. Deletions cut 7 bases from V and 4 bases from J, with 11 bases between. CDR3 sequence (DNA): TGTGCCAGCAAGAGGGGACCATACGAGCAGTACTTC. It codes for CASKRGPYEQYF.

The chain links TRBV7-9 to TRBJ2-5; 12 bases agree with TRBD2. The J call is in doubt because the DNA end fits TRBJ2-7 better. Germline CDR1 SEHNR, CDR2 FQNEAQ (reference sequence). The CDR3 is 15 amino acids. The CDR3 coding sequence is TGTGCCAGCAGCGCTAGCGGGAGGGCCCCCTACGAGCAGTACTTC. Protein: CASSASGRAPYEQYF.

The genes are TRBV29-1 and TRBJ1-2; unclear D gene. V dropped 3 bases and J dropped 4 bases, with 12 bases sitting between them. This CDR3 region has 13 residues. Germline CDR1 reads SQVTM; CDR2 reads ANQGSEA. The CDR3 DNA reads as TGCAGCGTTGATCCCGGGGTCGCCTATGGCTACACCTTC. Residues: CSVDPGVAYGYTF. Using reference TRBV29-1 and TRBJ1-2 for the parts outside the CDR3, the full variable domain is SAVISQKPSRDICQRGTSLTIQCQVDSQVTMMFWYRQQPGQSLTLIATANQGSEATYESGFVIDKFPISRPNLTFSTLTVSNMSPEDSSIYLCSVDPGVAYGYTFGSGTRLTVV.

The chain is built from TRBV10-3 and TRBJ1-2, with D possibly matching TRBD1 (5 bases). The CDR3 extends over 15 amino acids. Germline V CDR1 and CDR2: ENHRY, SYGVKD. V was cut by 8 bases and J by 0 bases, with 16 bases left in between. The CDR3 sequence is CAIGTRDGANYGYTF. The CDR3 DNA follows: TGTGCCATCGGAACCCGGGACGGAGCTAACTATGGCTACACCTTC.

J is TRBJ2-3 and V is TRBV7-9; 9 nucleotides agree with TRBD2. This CDR3 is built from 16 residues. The V gene end was trimmed by 0 bases and the J gene end by 2 bases; junction bases not matched to a gene: 3. The germline V gene has CDR1 SEHNR and CDR2 FQNEAQ (reference sequence). Here the CDR3 DNA reads TGTGCCAGCAGCTTAGCAGCGGGGGGCCCCACAGATACGCAGTATTTT. This translates into CASSLAAGGPTDTQYF.

J is TRBJ2-3 and V is TRBV5-4, with TRBD2 matching over 8 bases. There are 15 residues in the CDR3. Per germline, CDR1 SGHNT and CDR2 YYREEE (reference sequence). V lost 4 bases and J lost 2; bases outside the gene matches: 6. CDR3 region: CASSGRGANTDTQYF. CDR3 DNA: TGTGCCAGCAGCGGGCGGGGGGCGAACACAGATACGCAGTATTTT.